This T cell receptor (beta chain) was identified during a study of blood T cell repertoires in COVID-19. This CDR3 has 14 amino acids. J gave up 4 bases and V 4 bases, and 4 bases lay outside the gene matches. The germline CDR1 and CDR2 sequences are MGHRA and YSYEKL. Sequenced by immunoSEQ multiplex PCR; TCRdb stores in-frame clones only, minus some. The table shows about 210,000 clones, with around four fifths occurring only once. This receptor was identified in a man in his forties who had recovered from COVID-19. Source material: PBMCs or T cells enriched from blood (not recorded which). The gene calls are TRBV4-1 and TRBJ1-2; 9 nucleotides line up with TRBD1. CDR3 residues: CASSRSQGAYGYTF. In DNA, the CDR3 is TGCGCCAGCAGCCGGTCACAGGGGGCCTATGGCTACACCTTC.